The rows below give T cell receptor beta chains drawn from one sample of a study of neurological immune-mediated disorders. MiXCR was run by TCRdb on the 5' RACE reads, yielding one entry per CDR3 protein. The table has 35,000 to 45,000 distinct CDR3 sequences, about 7% seen once. Sequenced sample: PBMCs. The source is a middle-aged woman in good health. CDR3s include the opening cysteine and the closing phenylalanine or tryptophan. The D gene is left open where the match is weak. The size entry is marked missing in some rows and otherwise reads once, few, many or a size class.

abundance	v_gene	j_gene	d_gene	CDR3aa	CDR3nt
many	TRBV5-5	TRBJ1-1	TRBD1	CASSYRTGGENTEAFF	TGTGCCAGCAGCTACCGGACAGGGGGAGAGAACACTGAAGCTTTCTTT
many	TRBV5-5	TRBJ1-6	-	CASSLFSPLHF	TGTGCCAGCAGCTTATTCTCACCCCTCCACTTT
many	TRBV3-1	TRBJ2-7	-	CASSLEGASAYEQYF	TGTGCCAGCAGCCTGGAGGGGGCTAGCGCCTACGAGCAGTACTTC
many	TRBV6-5	TRBJ1-4	-	CASRDRTFATNEKLFF	TGTGCCAGCAGGGACCGGACCTTCGCAACTAATGAAAAACTGTTTTTT
many	TRBV18	TRBJ1-5	-	CASSPQGRIYQPQHF	TGTGCCAGCTCACCGCAGGGACGGATTTATCAGCCCCAGCATTTT
many	TRBV30	TRBJ1-5	TRBD1	CAWSVQGGWPQHF	TGTGCCTGGAGTGTACAGGGGGGGTGGCCCCAGCATTTT
few	TRBV28	TRBJ1-2	-	CASSSRTAANGYTF	TGTGCCAGCAGTTCTCGGACAGCCGCAAATGGCTACACCTTC
many	TRBV5-1	TRBJ2-2	-	CASSFSGDTGELFF	TGCGCCAGCAGCTTCTCCGGGGACACCGGGGAGCTGTTTTTT
many	TRBV3-1	TRBJ1-6	TRBD1	CASSRSRKLTGTGGNNSPLHF	TGTGCCAGCAGCCGTAGCCGGAAATTAACCGGGACAGGGGGGAATAATTCACCCCTCCACTTT
many	TRBV6-5	TRBJ2-1	TRBD2	CASSRSGGSSYNEQFF	TGTGCCAGCAGCAGAAGCGGGGGAAGCTCCTACAATGAGCAGTTCTTC
many	TRBV7-9	TRBJ2-3	-	CASSSQEPSYYSTDTQYF	TGTGCCAGCAGTTCCCAGGAGCCCTCGTATTACAGCACAGATACGCAGTATTTT
-	TRBV29-1	TRBJ2-3	-	CSVGTLSTYTQYF	TGCAGCGTCGGGACTCTCAGCACATATACGCAGTATTTT
many	TRBV5-1	TRBJ1-1	TRBD1	CASSLEGGAGTEAFF	TGCGCCAGCAGCTTGGAAGGGGGCGCAGGCACTGAAGCTTTCTTT
many	TRBV15	TRBJ2-5	TRBD2	CATSSLKVPSGLQETQYF	TGTGCCACCAGCAGCCTTAAGGTGCCTAGCGGGCTCCAAGAGACCCAGTACTTC
many	TRBV5-1	TRBJ1-5	-	CASSLAPGMSQPQHF	TGCGCCAGCAGCTTGGCTCCAGGGATGAGTCAGCCCCAGCATTTT
many	TRBV29-1	TRBJ2-3	-	CSVEMQDTQYF	TGCAGCGTTGAAATGCAAGATACGCAGTATTTT
many	TRBV5-1	TRBJ2-1	-	CASSPTGPLVLEQFF	TGCGCCAGCAGCCCAACCGGGCCCCTAGTACTTGAGCAGTTCTTC
many	TRBV5-5	TRBJ1-4	-	CASSGAAVTGLRGATNEKLFF	TGTGCCAGCAGCGGAGCCGCCGTAACGGGACTAAGAGGGGCAACTAATGAAAAACTGTTTTTT
medium-sized	TRBV24-1	TRBJ2-1	-	CATSGKSDSGFFYNEQFF	TGTGCCACCAGTGGTAAGTCGGACAGCGGTTTTTTCTACAATGAGCAGTTCTTC
many	TRBV11-3	TRBJ1-1	TRBD1	CASSHGQGLNTEAFF	TGTGCCAGCAGTCACGGACAGGGATTGAACACTGAAGCTTTCTTT
many	TRBV6-5	TRBJ2-3	TRBD2	CASSYRAGGSDTQYF	TGTGCCAGCAGTTACCGAGCGGGAGGGTCCGATACGCAGTATTTT
many	TRBV24-1	TRBJ2-2	TRBD1	CATSEAGGTGELFF	TGTGCCACCAGTGAAGCAGGGGGCACCGGGGAGCTGTTTTTT
many	TRBV9	TRBJ2-1	-	CASSVAGGGYNEQFF	TGTGCCAGCAGCGTAGCTGGGGGAGGTTACAATGAGCAGTTCTTC
many	TRBV20-1	TRBJ2-7	TRBD2	CSALSGRAAEQYF	TGCAGTGCCCTTAGCGGGAGGGCGGCCGAGCAGTACTTC
few	TRBV9	TRBJ2-1	-	CASSVGQVLNEQFF	TGTGCCAGCAGCGTAGGACAGGTCCTCAATGAGCAGTTCTTC
many	TRBV6-5	TRBJ1-5	-	CASSNDRGQPQHF	TGTGCCAGCAGTAACGACAGAGGACAGCCCCAGCATTTT
many	TRBV12-3/TRBV12-4	TRBJ2-6	TRBD1	CASSLLVGTASGANVLTF	TGTGCCAGCAGTTTATTAGTCGGGACAGCCTCTGGGGCCAACGTCCTGACTTTC
many	TRBV7-2	TRBJ1-2	TRBD1	CASTDYPGQRLSGYGYTF	TGTGCCAGCACCGATTACCCGGGACAGCGGCTCTCGGGGTATGGCTACACCTTC
many	TRBV28	TRBJ2-3	-	CASSSTGPAITDTQYF	TGTGCCAGCAGTTCTACCGGGCCAGCCATCACAGATACGCAGTATTTT
many	TRBV12-3/TRBV12-4	TRBJ1-6	TRBD1	CASSSATGEIHF	TGTGCCAGCAGTTCGGCCACAGGGGAAATCCACTTT